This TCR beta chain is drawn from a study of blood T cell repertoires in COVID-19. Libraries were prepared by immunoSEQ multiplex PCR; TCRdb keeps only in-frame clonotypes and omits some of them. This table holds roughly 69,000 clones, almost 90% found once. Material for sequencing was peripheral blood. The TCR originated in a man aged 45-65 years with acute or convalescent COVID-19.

CDR3 residues: CASSLVASGRAQFF. The CDR3 DNA sequence: TGCGCCAGCAGCTTGGTGGCTAGCGGGAGGGCGCAGTTCTTC. The J gene is TRBJ2-1, the V gene TRBV5-1; TRBD2 matches 12 bases. The germline gives CDR1 SGHRS, CDR2 YFSETQ. There are 14 residues in the CDR3. The ends lost 0 bases at V and 12 bases at J; junction bases unmatched: 4.